Listed here are 10 T cell receptor beta chains from one sample, sequenced in a study of regulatory T cells in long-lasting Graves disease. HTBI primers from iRepertoire and Arm-PCR of CDR3 regions yielded the TCR beta libraries. Via MiXCR, TCRdb re-called the multiplex PCR reads, giving one row per CDR3 protein. Of 300,000 to 400,000 distinct CDR3 sequences in the sample, roughly a sixth were seen once. The time point: newly diagnosed GD, antithyroid drugs for less than 3 months. Extracted RNA from PBMCs served as the source of the TCR library. This sample was also put to use in a study of T cells in Graves' hyperthyroidism and ophthalmopathy.

This sample comprised peripheral blood mononuclear cells (PBMCs), obtained at new diagnosis, from a patient treated with antithyroid drugs. Receptor source: a man in his forties with Graves disease.

This clonotype was recorded at least ten times. The chain employs TRBV7-3 and TRBJ2-1; 11 bases agree with TRBD2. This CDR3 has 15 residues. CDR1 and CDR2 (germline): SGHTA, FQGTGA. After removal of 4 bases from V and 8 bases from J, the junction contained 7 bases not matched to a gene. The CDR3 loop reads CASSSDSGGADEQFF. The CDR3 nucleotides read TGTGCCAGCAGCTCCGATAGCGGGGGGGCCGATGAGCAGTTCTTC.

As for this clonotype: It differs at one base from a far larger clone, so likely a read error. This chain uses TRBV28 with TRBJ2-1; 11 bases match TRBD1. The germline V gene has CDR1 MDHEN and CDR2 SYDVKM. The CDR3 is 15 residues long. V was clipped by 2 bases and J by 10 bases; unmatched bases: 7. CDR3 amino acids: CASSLPGQGDYEQFF. In DNA form, the CDR3 reads TGTGCCAGCAGTTTACCGGGACAGGGGGACTACGAGCAGTTCTTC.

Comments on this clonotype: This may be a read error: a much more frequent sequence differs by one nucleotide. The chain carries TRBV27 and TRBJ2-1; D gene uncertain. The CDR3 runs 11 residues. Looked up from germline, CDR1 is MNHEY and CDR2 is SMNVEV (reference sequence). CDR3 in amino acids: CASSWKNEQLF. The CDR3 bases are TGTGCCAGCAGCTGGAAGAATGAGCAGCTCTTC.

This clonotype was observed many times. The J gene is TRBJ2-3, the V gene TRBV4-1; a weak D match, TRBD1 (6 bases). From germline, CDR1 is MGHRA and CDR2 YSYEKL. CDR3 length equals 16 residues. Deletions cut 0 bases from V and 7 bases from J, with 17 bases between. The CDR3 coding sequence is TGCGCCAGCAGCCAAGATTGGGGGCAGTTGGCAAATACGCAGTATTTT. Its translation: CASSQDWGQLANTQYF.

This clonotype was counted at least ten times. Sequence at one end of the junction differs from germline and may be a read error. The chain has TRBV30 and TRBJ2-7, with TRBD2 matching over 10 bases. The germline V gene has CDR1 GTSNPN and CDR2 SVGIG (reference sequence). The CDR3 loop spans 14 amino acids. The CDR3, as DNA: TGTGCCTGGAGCCCTAGCGGGGGCTCCCACGAGCAGTACTTC. The encoded protein is CAWSPSGGSHEQYF.

At least ten counts were recorded for this clonotype. The chain combines TRBV7-3 with TRBJ2-7; D possibly corresponds to TRBD2 (5 bases). V was cut by 6 bases and J by 6 bases, with 18 bases left in between. CDR3 length: 14 residues. Germline lookup yields CDR1 SGHTA and CDR2 FQGTGA. In DNA, the CDR3 is TGTGCCAGCAGATCCGCCAGAGGGTCGGGCGAGCAGTACTTC. This sequence encodes CASRSARGSGEQYF.

This clonotype showed up many times. V and J are TRBV2 and TRBJ1-1; 12 bases map to TRBD1. Germline CDR1 and CDR2: SNHLY and FYNNEI. With 5 bases clipped from V and 1 base from J, the junction kept 5 bases outside the gene matches. The CDR3 sequence is 16 residues long. CDR3: CASSTGTGGWNTEAFF. As DNA, the CDR3 is TGTGCCAGCAGTACCGGGACAGGGGGCTGGAACACTGAAGCTTTCTTT.

This clonotype was seen repeatedly, ten times or more. J is TRBJ2-3 and V is TRBV6-1, with 7 nucleotides matching TRBD1. This CDR3 is 13 amino acids long. Germline CDR1 is MNHNS and CDR2 is SASEGT. J lost 2 bases, V lost 7 bases, and 3 bases had no gene match. The CDR3 DNA follows: TGTGCCAGCATCAGGGGGACCACAGATACGCAGTATTTT. Translated, it gives CASIRGTTDTQYF.

In this sample, this clonotype turned up many times. The rearrangement links TRBV27 to TRBJ1-1; 9 bases align to TRBD1. CDR1 MNHEY and CDR2 SMNVEV come from the germline V gene (reference sequence). This CDR3 has 16 residues. J was trimmed by 1 base and V by 6 bases; bases with no gene match: 9. This chain's CDR3 is CASSKGQGGGNTEAFF. The CDR3 DNA sequence: TGTGCCAGCAGCAAGGGACAGGGAGGGGGGAACACTGAAGCTTTCTTT.

This clonotype was detected many times. The chain links TRBV28 to TRBJ1-2; the D is unclear. The V gene lost 8 bases and the J gene lost 3 bases, with 10 bases spanning the gap. Germline V gives CDR1 MDHEN, CDR2 SYDVKM. This CDR3 comprises 12 residues. The CDR3: CASFNIDYGYTF. The DNA of the CDR3 is TGTGCCAGCTTTAACATAGACTATGGCTACACCTTC.